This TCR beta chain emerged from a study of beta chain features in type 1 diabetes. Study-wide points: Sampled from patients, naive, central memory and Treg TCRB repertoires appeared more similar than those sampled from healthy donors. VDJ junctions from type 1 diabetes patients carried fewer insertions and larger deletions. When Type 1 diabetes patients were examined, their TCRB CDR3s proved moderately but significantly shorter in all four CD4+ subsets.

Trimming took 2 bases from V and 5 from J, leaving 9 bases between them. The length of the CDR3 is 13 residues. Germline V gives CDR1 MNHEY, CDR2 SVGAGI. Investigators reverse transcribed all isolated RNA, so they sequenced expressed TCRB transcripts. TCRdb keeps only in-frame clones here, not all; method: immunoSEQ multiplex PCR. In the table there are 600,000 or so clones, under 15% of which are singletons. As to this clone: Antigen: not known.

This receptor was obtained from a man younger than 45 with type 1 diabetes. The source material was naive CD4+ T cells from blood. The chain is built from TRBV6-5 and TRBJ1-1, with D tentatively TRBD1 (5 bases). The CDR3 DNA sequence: TGTGCCAGCAGTTACAGGGACCGGACTGAAGCTTTCTTT. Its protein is CASSYRDRTEAFF.